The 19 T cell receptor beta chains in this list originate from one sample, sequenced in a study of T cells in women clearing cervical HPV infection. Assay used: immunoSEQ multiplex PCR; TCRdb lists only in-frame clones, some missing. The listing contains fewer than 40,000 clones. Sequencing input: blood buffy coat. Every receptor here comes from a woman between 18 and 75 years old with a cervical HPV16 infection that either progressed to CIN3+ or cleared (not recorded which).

The CDR3 sequence: CASSPGGLPAEQFF. Partial CDR3 DNA: TGTGCCAGCAGCCCCGGAGGACTGCCCGCTGAG. The chain uses TRBV6-2 or TRBV6-3 and TRBJ2-1; possibly TRBD2 for D (5 bases). The CDR3 goes on 3 residues after the read ends, and that part is filled in from the germline J gene. CDR3 length equals 14 residues. The V and J ends lost 6 bases and 9 bases respectively, with 18 bases between them. The V gene's germline CDR1 is MNHEY and CDR2 SVGEGT.

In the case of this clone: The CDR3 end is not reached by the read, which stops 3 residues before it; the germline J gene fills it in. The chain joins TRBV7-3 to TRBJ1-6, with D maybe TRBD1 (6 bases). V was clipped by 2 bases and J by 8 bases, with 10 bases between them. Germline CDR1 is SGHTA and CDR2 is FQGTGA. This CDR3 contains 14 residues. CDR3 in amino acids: CASSLAGEYSPLHF. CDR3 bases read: TGTGCCAGCAGCTTAGCAGGGGAGTATTCACCC. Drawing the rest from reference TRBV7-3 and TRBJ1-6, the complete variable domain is GAGVSQTPSNKVTEKGKYVELRCDPISGHTALYWYRQSLGQGPEFLIYFQGTGAADDSGLPNDRFFAVRPEGSVSTLKIQRTERGDSAVYLCASSLAGEYSPLHFGNGTRLTVT.

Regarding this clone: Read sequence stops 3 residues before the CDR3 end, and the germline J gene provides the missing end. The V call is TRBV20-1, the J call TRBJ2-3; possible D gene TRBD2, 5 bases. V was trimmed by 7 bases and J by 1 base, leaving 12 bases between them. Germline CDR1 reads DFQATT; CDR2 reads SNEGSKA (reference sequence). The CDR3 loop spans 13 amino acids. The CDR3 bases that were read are TGCAGTGGAGCGGATCCACGCACAGATACG. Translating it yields CSGADPRTDT. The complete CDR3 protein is CSGADPRTDTQYF.

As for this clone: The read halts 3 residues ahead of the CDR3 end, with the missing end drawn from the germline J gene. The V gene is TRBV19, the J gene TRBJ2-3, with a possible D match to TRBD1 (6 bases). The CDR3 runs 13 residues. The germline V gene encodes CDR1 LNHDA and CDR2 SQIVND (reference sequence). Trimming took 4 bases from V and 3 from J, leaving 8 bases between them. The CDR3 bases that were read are TGTGCCAGTAGTACGGACAGTACAGATACG. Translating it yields CASSTDSTDT. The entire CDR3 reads CASSTDSTDTQYF.

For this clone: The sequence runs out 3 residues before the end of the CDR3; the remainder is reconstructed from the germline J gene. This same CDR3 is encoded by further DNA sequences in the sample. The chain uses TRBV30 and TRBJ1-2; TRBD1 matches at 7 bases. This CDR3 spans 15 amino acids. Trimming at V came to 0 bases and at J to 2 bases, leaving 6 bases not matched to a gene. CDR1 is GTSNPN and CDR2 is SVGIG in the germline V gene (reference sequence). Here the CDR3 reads CAWSVGQVTNYGYTF. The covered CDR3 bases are TGTGCCTGGAGTGTAGGACAGGTTACCAACTATGGC.

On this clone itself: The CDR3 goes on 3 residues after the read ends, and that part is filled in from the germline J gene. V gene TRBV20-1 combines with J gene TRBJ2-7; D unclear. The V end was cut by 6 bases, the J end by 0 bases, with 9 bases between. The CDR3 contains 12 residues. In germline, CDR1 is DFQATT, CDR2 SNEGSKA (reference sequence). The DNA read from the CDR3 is TGCAGTGCGCGTCGGTCCTCCTACGAG. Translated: CSARRSSYE. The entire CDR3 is CSARRSSYEQYF.

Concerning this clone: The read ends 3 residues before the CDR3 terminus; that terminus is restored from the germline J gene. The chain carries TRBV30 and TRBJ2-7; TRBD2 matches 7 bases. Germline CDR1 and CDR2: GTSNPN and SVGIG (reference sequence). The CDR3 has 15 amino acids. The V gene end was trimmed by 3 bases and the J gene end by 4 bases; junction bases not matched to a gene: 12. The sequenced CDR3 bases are TGTGCCTGGAGCGACACGTGGGGGGGGTGGTACGAG. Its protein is CAWSDTWGGWYE. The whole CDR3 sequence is CAWSDTWGGWYEQYF.

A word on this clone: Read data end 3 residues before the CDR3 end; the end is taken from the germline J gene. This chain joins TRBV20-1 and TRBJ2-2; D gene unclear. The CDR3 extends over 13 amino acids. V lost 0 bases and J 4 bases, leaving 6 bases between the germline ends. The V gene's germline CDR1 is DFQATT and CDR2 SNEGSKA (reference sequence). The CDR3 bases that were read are TGCAGTGCTAGAGACATTTTCACCGGGGAG. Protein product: CSARDIFTGE. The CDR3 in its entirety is CSARDIFTGELFF.

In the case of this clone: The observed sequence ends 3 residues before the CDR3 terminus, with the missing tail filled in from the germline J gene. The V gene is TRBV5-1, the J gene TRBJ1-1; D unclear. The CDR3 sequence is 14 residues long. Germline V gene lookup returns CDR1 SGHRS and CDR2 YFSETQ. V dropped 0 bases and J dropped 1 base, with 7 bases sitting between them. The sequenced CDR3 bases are TGCGCCAGCAGCTTGGGGCAGTCGAACACTGAA. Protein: CASSLGQSNTE. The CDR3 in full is CASSLGQSNTEAFF.

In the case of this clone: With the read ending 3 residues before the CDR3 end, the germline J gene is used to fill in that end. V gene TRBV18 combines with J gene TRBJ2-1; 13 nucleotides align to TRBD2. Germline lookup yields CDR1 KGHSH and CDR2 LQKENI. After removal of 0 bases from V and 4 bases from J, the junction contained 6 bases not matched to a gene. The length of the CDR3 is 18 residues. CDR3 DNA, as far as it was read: TGTGCCAGCTCACCACCGAAGATGGGACTAGCGGGATACAATGAG. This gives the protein CASSPPKMGLAGYNE. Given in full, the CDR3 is CASSPPKMGLAGYNEQFF.

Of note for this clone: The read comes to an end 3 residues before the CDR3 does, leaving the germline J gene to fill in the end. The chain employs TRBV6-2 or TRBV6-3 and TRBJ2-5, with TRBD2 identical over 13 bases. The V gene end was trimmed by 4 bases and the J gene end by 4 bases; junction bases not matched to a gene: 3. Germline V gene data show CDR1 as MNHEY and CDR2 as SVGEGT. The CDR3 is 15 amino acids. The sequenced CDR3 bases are TGTGCCAGCAGTTCACTAGCGGGGGGGGGAGAGACC. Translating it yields CASSSLAGGGET. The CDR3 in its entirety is CASSSLAGGGETQYF.

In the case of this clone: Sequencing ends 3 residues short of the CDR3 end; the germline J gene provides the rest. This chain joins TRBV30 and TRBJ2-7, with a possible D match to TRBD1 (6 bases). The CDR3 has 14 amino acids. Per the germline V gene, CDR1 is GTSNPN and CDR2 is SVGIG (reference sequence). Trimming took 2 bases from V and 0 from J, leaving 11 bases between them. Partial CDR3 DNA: TGTGCCTGGAGTAAGAAGGGGGTCTCCTACGAG. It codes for CAWSKKGVSYE. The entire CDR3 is CAWSKKGVSYEQYF.

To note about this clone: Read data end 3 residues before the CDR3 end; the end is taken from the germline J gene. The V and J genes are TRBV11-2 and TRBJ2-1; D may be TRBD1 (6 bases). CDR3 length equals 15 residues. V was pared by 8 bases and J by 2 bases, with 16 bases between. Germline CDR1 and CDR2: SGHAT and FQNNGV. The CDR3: CASGRDKAPYNEQFF. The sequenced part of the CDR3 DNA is TGTGCCAGCGGCCGGGACAAGGCTCCCTACAATGAG.

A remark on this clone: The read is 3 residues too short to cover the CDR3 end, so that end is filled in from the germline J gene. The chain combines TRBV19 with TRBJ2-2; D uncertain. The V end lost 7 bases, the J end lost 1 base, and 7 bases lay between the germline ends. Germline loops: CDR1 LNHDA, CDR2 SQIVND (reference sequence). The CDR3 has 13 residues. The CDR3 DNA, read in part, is TGTGCCAGTAACGCGGTGAACACCGGGGAG. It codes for CASNAVNTGE. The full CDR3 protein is CASNAVNTGELFF.

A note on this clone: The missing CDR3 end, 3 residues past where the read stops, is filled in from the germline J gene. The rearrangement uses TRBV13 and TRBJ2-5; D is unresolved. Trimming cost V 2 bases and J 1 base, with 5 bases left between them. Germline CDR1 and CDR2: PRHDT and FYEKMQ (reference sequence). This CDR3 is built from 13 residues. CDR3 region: CASSLLSQETQYF. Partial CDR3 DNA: TGTGCCAGCAGCTTACTGTCCCAAGAGACC.

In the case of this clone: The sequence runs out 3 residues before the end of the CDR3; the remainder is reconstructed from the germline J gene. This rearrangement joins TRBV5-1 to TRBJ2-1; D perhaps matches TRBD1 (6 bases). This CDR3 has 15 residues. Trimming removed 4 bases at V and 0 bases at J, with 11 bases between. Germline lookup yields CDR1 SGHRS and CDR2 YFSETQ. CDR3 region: CASSLDSFSYNEQFF. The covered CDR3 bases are TGCGCCAGCAGCCTGGACAGTTTCTCCTACAATGAG. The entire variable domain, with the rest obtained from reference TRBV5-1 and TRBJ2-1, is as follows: KAGVTQTPRYLIKTRGQQVTLSCSPISGHRSVSWYQQTPGQGLQFLFEYFSETQRNKGNFPGRFSGRQFSNSRSEMNVSTLELGDSALYLCASSLDSFSYNEQFFGPGTRLTVL.

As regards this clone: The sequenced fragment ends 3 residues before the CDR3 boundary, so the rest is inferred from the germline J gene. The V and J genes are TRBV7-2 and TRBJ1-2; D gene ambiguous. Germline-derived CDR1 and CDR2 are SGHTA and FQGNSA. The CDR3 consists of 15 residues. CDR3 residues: CASSLTSGRARDYTF. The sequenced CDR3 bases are TGTGCCAGCAGCTTGACTAGCGGGAGGGCTCGCGAC.

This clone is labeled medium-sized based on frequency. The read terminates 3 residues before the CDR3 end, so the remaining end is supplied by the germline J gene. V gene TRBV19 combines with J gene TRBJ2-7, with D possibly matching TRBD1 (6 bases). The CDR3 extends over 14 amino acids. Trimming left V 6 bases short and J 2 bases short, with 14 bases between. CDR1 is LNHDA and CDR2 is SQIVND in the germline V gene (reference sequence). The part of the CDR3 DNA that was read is TGTGCCAGTAGCCTCGGACAGACCCCCTACGAG. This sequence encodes CASSLGQTPYE. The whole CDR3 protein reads CASSLGQTPYEQYF.

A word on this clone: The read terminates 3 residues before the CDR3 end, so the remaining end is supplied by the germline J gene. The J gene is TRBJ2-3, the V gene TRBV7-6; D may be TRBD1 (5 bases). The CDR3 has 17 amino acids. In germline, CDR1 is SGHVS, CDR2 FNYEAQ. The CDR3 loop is CASSLGGTTGNQETQYF. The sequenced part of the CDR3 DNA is TGTGCCAGCAGCCTCGGTGGAACTACAGGAAACCAAGAGACG.